What follows are 20 T cell receptor beta chains derived from one specimen sequenced in a study of cytomegalovirus exposure and HLA in healthy donors. PCR was performed using 60 Vbeta and 13 Jbeta primers. Assay: immunoSEQ multiplex PCR; the TCRdb copy retains only in-frame clones and omits some. The table has 140,000 or so clones, 76% seen once; the top ten hold approximately 2%. The material sequenced was PBMCs. These receptors came from a middle-aged man in good health and CMV-seronegative.

The J gene is TRBJ2-1, the V gene TRBV7-9; 7 bases are shared with TRBD2. V was clipped by 5 bases and J by 10 bases; unmatched bases: 11. Germline CDR1 is SEHNR and CDR2 is FQNEAQ (reference sequence). This CDR3 has 14 amino acids. CDR3 residues: CASSTREAGLEQFF. The CDR3 bases are TGTGCCAGCAGCACCCGGGAGGCAGGGTTAGAGCAGTTCTTC.

The V call is TRBV27, the J call TRBJ2-1; 11 nucleotides agree with TRBD2. Looked up from germline, CDR1 is MNHEY and CDR2 is SMNVEV (reference sequence). J lost 5 bases, V lost 4 bases, and 7 bases had no gene match. This CDR3 has 16 residues. CDR3 sequence: CASSSAWGLADNEQFF. The DNA for the CDR3 is TGTGCCAGCAGTTCCGCCTGGGGACTAGCGGACAATGAGCAGTTCTTC.

The genes are TRBV6-5 and TRBJ2-1; TRBD2 agrees at 7 bases. The CDR3 is made up of 15 amino acids. Germline-derived CDR1 and CDR2 are MNHEY and SVGAGI. V was pared by 6 bases and J by 3 bases, with 8 bases of the junction left unmatched. DNA of the CDR3: TGTGCCAGCAGACTAAAAGCGGGACTCTACAATGAGCAGTTCTTC. This codes for CASRLKAGLYNEQFF.

The chain couples TRBV6-6 to TRBJ2-7; 7 positions match TRBD1. CDR1 MNHNY and CDR2 SVGAGI come from the germline V gene (reference sequence). The CDR3 runs 14 residues. V gave up 5 bases and J gave up 4 bases; unmatched junction bases: 8. The CDR3 loop reads CASSDPDRRYEQYF. CDR3 sequence (DNA): TGTGCCAGCAGTGATCCGGACAGGAGGTACGAGCAGTACTTC.

The chain is built from TRBV6-6 and TRBJ1-1, with 7 bases fitting TRBD1. Germline CDR1 is MNHNY and CDR2 is SVGAGI (reference sequence). V was clipped by 3 bases and J by 2 bases; unmatched bases: 9. This CDR3 is 16 amino acids long. CDR3 residues: CASSYGLRGRNTEAFF. Written as DNA, the CDR3 is TGTGCCAGCAGTTATGGTTTGAGGGGGCGAAACACTGAAGCTTTCTTT.

With regard to this clone: Its ends do not fully match the called genes, so a read error is possible. The CDR3, as DNA: TGTTCCAGCAGCTTAGACGGGGGGGTCGAGCAGTACTTC. Protein: CSSSLDGGVEQYF. This chain joins TRBV7-9 and TRBJ2-7; 8 nucleotides agree with TRBD2. The CDR3 is 13 residues long. CDR1 and CDR2 (germline): SEHNR, FQNEAQ (reference sequence).

The chain is built from TRBV9 and TRBJ2-3; D remains unclear. This CDR3 region has 14 residues. From germline, CDR1 is SGDLS and CDR2 YYNGEE. V dropped 1 base and J dropped 2 bases, with 8 bases sitting between them. This CDR3 reads CASSVSRVTDTQYF. CDR3 DNA: TGTGCCAGCAGCGTATCCCGGGTCACAGATACGCAGTATTTT.

The rearrangement uses TRBV28 and TRBJ2-3; 9 bases match TRBD1. The CDR3 sequence is 17 residues long. Germline lookup yields CDR1 MDHEN and CDR2 SYDVKM. Trimming at V came to 6 bases and at J to 0 bases, leaving 10 bases not matched to a gene. CDR3 nucleotide sequence: TGTGCCAGCAGCCTACCGGGACAGGGAACTAGCACAGATACGCAGTATTTT. Its protein is CASSLPGQGTSTDTQYF.

This chain connects TRBV7-7 to TRBJ2-1; 9 bases agree with TRBD2. The CDR3 is 17 residues long. The V segment lost 0 bases and the J segment 3 bases; nucleotides outside the gene matches: 6. Germline assignment: CDR1 SSHAT and CDR2 FNYEAQ (reference sequence). The CDR3 loop is CASSLAPAGGIYNEQFF. CDR3 bases: TGTGCCAGCAGCTTAGCCCCCGCGGGGGGGATCTACAATGAGCAGTTCTTC.

The chain uses TRBV14 and TRBJ2-7; 7 bases align to TRBD2. Germline assignment: CDR1 SGHDN and CDR2 FVKESK. CDR3 length: 16 residues. V trimming: 5 bases; J trimming: 3 bases; junction bases outside the gene matches: 13. In DNA, the CDR3 is TGTGCCAGCAGCTTCGGGCCCCTAGCGGCCGTCTACGAGCAGTACTTC. Protein: CASSFGPLAAVYEQYF.

V gene TRBV7-2 combines with J gene TRBJ2-7; possibly TRBD1 for D (5 bases). The germline V and J ends were trimmed by 5 bases and 2 bases, with 13 bases remaining between them. The CDR3 totals 14 residues. CDR1 and CDR2 (germline): SGHTA, FQGNSA. The CDR3 is CASSIQGRPYEQYF. CDR3 sequence (DNA): TGTGCCAGCAGCATCCAGGGAAGGCCCTACGAGCAGTACTTC. The variable domain in full, completed from reference TRBV7-2 and TRBJ2-7, reads GAGVSQSPSNKVTEKGKDVELRCDPISGHTALYWYRQSLGQGLEFLIYFQGNSAPDKSGLPSDRFSAERTGGSVSTLTIQRTQQEDSAVYLCASSIQGRPYEQYFGPGTRLTVT.

The J gene is TRBJ2-5, the V gene TRBV15; D uncertain. The V gene's germline CDR1 is LNHNV and CDR2 YYDKDF (reference sequence). Between the trimmed V and J ends, which lost 0 bases and 9 bases, there was a span of 8 bases. The CDR3 covers 12 residues. The CDR3 sequence is CATSRDYMAQYF. The CDR3 bases are TGTGCCACCAGCAGAGATTACATGGCCCAGTACTTC.

V gene TRBV12-5 combines with J gene TRBJ1-3; 7 bases line up with TRBD1. V trimming: 3 bases; J trimming: 3 bases; junction bases outside the gene matches: 8. There are 16 residues in the CDR3. Germline lookup yields CDR1 LGHNT and CDR2 FRNRAP. CDR3 amino acids: CASGFPSGGVGNTIYF. The CDR3 coding sequence is TGTGCTAGTGGTTTCCCATCAGGGGGAGTTGGAAACACCATATATTTT.

This sequence joins TRBV6-4 and TRBJ2-4, with D uncertain. Trimming took off 9 bases at V and 2 bases at J, with 14 bases between the two ends. The CDR3 extends over 14 amino acids. Per germline, CDR1 MRHNA and CDR2 SNTAGT. As DNA, the CDR3 is TGTGCCAGATTAGTCGTCAAGACCAAAAACATTCAGTACTTC. Translation gives CARLVVKTKNIQYF.

V usage is TRBV15 and J usage is TRBJ2-3; possibly TRBD1 for D (6 bases). Germline loops: CDR1 LNHNV, CDR2 YYDKDF (reference sequence). The CDR3 spans 15 residues. V gave up 2 bases and J gave up 4 bases, with 13 bases separating them. The DNA for the CDR3 is TGTGCCACCAGCAGACATATTACAGGGTCAGATACGCAGTATTTT. Encoded protein: CATSRHITGSDTQYF.

V is TRBV4-3 and J is TRBJ2-5; tentatively, D is TRBD1 (5 bases). Trimming took 1 base from V and 4 from J, leaving 7 bases between them. Germline V gene sequence: CDR1 LGHNA, CDR2 YSLEER. The CDR3 contains 13 residues. Here the CDR3 reads CASSQVQGETQYF. The CDR3 DNA is TGCGCCAGCAGCCAAGTCCAGGGAGAGACCCAGTACTTC.

The V and J genes are TRBV6-1 and TRBJ2-2; TRBD2 is a possible D gene (6 bases). The CDR3 has 17 amino acids. The V and J ends lost 2 bases and 3 bases respectively, with 16 bases between them. CDR1 MNHNS and CDR2 SASEGT come from the germline V gene. As DNA, the CDR3 is TGTGCCAGCAGTGAACCAAATACGGGAGTGCACACCGGGGAGCTGTTTTTT. It encodes CASSEPNTGVHTGELFF.

CDR3 DNA sequence: TGTGCCAGCAGTTCGACAGGGGGCTTCACTGGCTACACCTTC. Translating it yields CASSSTGGFTGYTF. The chain combines TRBV6-5 with TRBJ1-2; 10 positions match TRBD1. The V segment lost 4 bases and the J segment 7 bases; nucleotides outside the gene matches: 6. CDR1 MNHEY and CDR2 SVGAGI come from the germline V gene. CDR3 length: 14 amino acids.

This clone was recorded once. DNA for the CDR3: TGCGCCAGCAGCCTCCCAGGGGGGCAGTCCTACAATGAGCAGTTCTTC. It codes for CASSLPGGQSYNEQFF. The rearrangement uses TRBV4-1 and TRBJ2-1, with D perhaps TRBD1 (7 bases). Per the germline V gene, CDR1 is MGHRA and CDR2 is YSYEKL. Trimming took off 4 bases at V and 1 base at J, with 14 bases between the two ends. The CDR3 is 16 residues long.

The chain couples TRBV6-6 to TRBJ2-7, with TRBD1 matching 10 bases. The CDR3 is 14 residues long. Per germline, CDR1 MNHNY and CDR2 SVGAGI (reference sequence). The V segment lost 5 bases and the J segment 2 bases; nucleotides outside the gene matches: 3. Here the CDR3 DNA reads TGTGCCAGCAGTGGGACAGGGGCCGCCTACGAGCAGTACTTC. Encoded protein: CASSGTGAAYEQYF.